The 14 T cell receptor beta chains below were found in one sample sequenced in a study of blood T cell repertoires in COVID-19. Sequencing used immunoSEQ multiplex PCR; TCRdb keeps in-frame clones, though not all of them. The table includes 380,000 or so clones, about 88% detected once. The sample comprised peripheral blood. These receptor sequences come from a woman aged 55-69 years with COVID-19, enrolled during active disease.

The rearrangement joins TRBV2 to TRBJ1-5; the D is unclear. Germline V gives CDR1 SNHLY, CDR2 FYNNEI. The V gene lost 0 bases and the J gene lost 6 bases, with 6 bases spanning the gap. CDR3 length: 13 amino acids. The CDR3 protein is CASSEALGQPQHF. In nucleotides, the CDR3 is TGTGCCAGCAGTGAAGCGCTAGGTCAGCCCCAGCATTTT. Based on the CDR3 plus reference TRBV2 and TRBJ1-5, the full variable domain is EPEVTQTPSHQVTQMGQEVILRCVPISNHLYFYWYRQILGQKVEFLVSFYNNEISEKSEIFDDQFSVERPDGSNFTLKIRSTKLEDSAMYFCASSEALGQPQHFGDGTRLSIL.

The chain joins TRBV19 to TRBJ1-2, with 7 positions matching TRBD1. Germline-derived CDR1 and CDR2 are LNHDA and SQIVND (reference sequence). V lost 10 bases and J lost 2; bases outside the gene matches: 16. The CDR3 extends over 16 amino acids. DNA of the CDR3: TGTGCCACCACAATTTTCTGGGGACAGCAAAACTATGGCTACACCTTC. Its protein is CATTIFWGQQNYGYTF.

This chain connects TRBV7-3 to TRBJ2-1, with D perhaps TRBD2 (5 bases). The V gene lost 0 bases and the J gene lost 5 bases, with 5 bases spanning the gap. This CDR3 is 13 amino acids long. Germline V gene sequence: CDR1 SGHTA, CDR2 FQGTGA. The CDR3 nucleotides are TGTGCCAGCAGCTTAACGGAGGACAATGAGCAGTTCTTC. This gives the protein CASSLTEDNEQFF.

This chain joins TRBV23-1 and TRBJ2-7, with D perhaps matching TRBD2 (6 bases). TRBV23-1 is assigned to the ORF class and has an uncertain function. The CDR3 runs to 14 residues. The ends were cut back, 4 bases at V and 6 bases at J, with 16 bases in the middle. CDR3 sequence reads: CASSPMSGEREQYF. CDR3 coding DNA: TGCGCCAGCAGTCCTATGTCGGGGGAACGCGAGCAGTACTTC.

The rearrangement links TRBV9 to TRBJ1-5; tentatively, D is TRBD1 (5 bases). The CDR3 sequence is 16 residues long. V lost 4 bases, J lost 1 base, and 15 bases lay in between. Per the germline V gene, CDR1 is SGDLS and CDR2 is YYNGEE. This CDR3 reads CASSPREGPSNQPQHF. The CDR3 DNA reads as TGTGCCAGCAGCCCGCGGGAGGGGCCGAGCAATCAGCCCCAGCATTTT.

This clone was recorded once. In DNA, the CDR3 is TGTGCCAGCAGTTTAACAAGATTCGAGCAGTACTTC. It specifies CASSLTRFEQYF. The V call is TRBV12-3 or TRBV12-4, the J call TRBJ2-7; no firm D call. The CDR3 extends over 12 amino acids. Trimming cost V 2 bases and J 6 bases, with 8 bases left between them.

The chain combines TRBV7-8 with TRBJ1-5, with a tentative D call TRBD1 (6 bases). Germline values: CDR1 SGHVS, CDR2 FQNEAQ. This CDR3 contains 14 residues. V lost 5 bases to trimming and J lost 5 bases, with 13 bases between them. The CDR3 nucleotides read TGTGCCAGCAGCCTGGCGGGGGCGGATCAGCCCCAGCATTTT. Amino acid sequence: CASSLAGADQPQHF.

The CDR3: CASSISTGVVSYEQYF. Written as DNA, the CDR3 is TGTGCCAGTAGTATCTCTACAGGGGTCGTTTCCTACGAGCAGTACTTC. The gene calls are TRBV19 and TRBJ2-7; 7 bases line up with TRBD1. The CDR3 has 16 amino acids. In germline, CDR1 is LNHDA, CDR2 SQIVND (reference sequence). The V gene end was trimmed by 3 bases and the J gene end by 1 base; junction bases not matched to a gene: 9.

J is TRBJ2-7 and V is TRBV6-6; 7 bases are shared with TRBD1. The CDR3 contains 15 residues. In germline, CDR1 is MNHNY, CDR2 SVGAGI (reference sequence). V was pared by 8 bases and J by 0 bases, with 10 bases of the junction left unmatched. In nucleotides, the CDR3 is TGTGCCAGCCACAGGGGCAGCTTGGGCTCCTACGAGCAGTACTTC. It yields the protein CASHRGSLGSYEQYF.

CDR3: CASNPEVRNTEAFF. CDR3 coding DNA: TGCGCCAGCAACCCCGAGGTCAGGAACACTGAAGCTTTCTTT. This chain connects TRBV5-1 to TRBJ1-1; no firm D call. Trimming pared 6 bases from V and 1 base from J, leaving 13 bases between. The CDR3 contains 14 residues. In germline, CDR1 is SGHRS, CDR2 YFSETQ.

CDR3 DNA sequence: TGTGCCAGCAGCCTCTCAGCGGCGAGCACAGATACGCAGTATTTT. The encoded protein is CASSLSAASTDTQYF. V usage is TRBV9 and J usage is TRBJ2-3; D may be TRBD2 (5 bases). Germline values: CDR1 SGDLS, CDR2 YYNGEE. The length of the CDR3 is 15 residues. Deletions cut 4 bases from V and 0 bases from J, with 12 bases between.

This chain links TRBV6-5 with TRBJ1-2; D ambiguous. The CDR3 loop spans 13 amino acids. In germline, CDR1 is MNHEY, CDR2 SVGAGI. Trimming removed 2 bases from V and 5 bases from J, with 9 bases in between. Here the CDR3 reads CASSYPSSYGYTF. As DNA, the CDR3 is TGTGCCAGCAGTTACCCCAGTTCTTATGGCTACACCTTC.

The CDR3 DNA follows: TGTGCCAGCAGCCGTCGCGTCGGGGCAACTAATGAAAAACTGTTTTTT. Its protein is CASSRRVGATNEKLFF. This chain joins TRBV14 and TRBJ1-4; D uncertain. The CDR3 is 16 amino acids. CDR1 and CDR2 (germline): SGHDN, FVKESK. The V end was cut by 4 bases, the J end by 0 bases, with 12 bases between.

This clone came up once. V and J are TRBV6-5 and TRBJ1-4, with TRBD1 as a possible D gene (5 bases). Trimming pared 6 bases from V and 6 bases from J, leaving 14 bases between. This CDR3 has 14 residues. Germline V gives CDR1 MNHEY, CDR2 SVGAGI. The CDR3 DNA is TGTGCCAGCAGCGACAGATACCTTGATGAAAAACTGTTTTTT. Its translation: CASSDRYLDEKLFF.